The source of this T cell receptor (beta chain) is a study of T cell repertoires in cytomegalovirus infection (dated by TCRdb to about 2019). About the full investigation: The peptide stimulations were aimed at well-studied HLA-B-restricted epitopes as well as recently identified HLA-C-restricted CMV epitopes, whose presentation resists viral immunomodulation. Because public TCR beta signatures pointed to carriage of CMV infection together with the matching HLA type, the HLA type of each donor mattered for the analysis. Broader findings and caveats from the paper: In the ex vivo response, HLA-C-restricted CMV-specific TCR beta clonotypes were dominant, and in two of eight donors the single most frequent clonotype came from this HLA-C-restricted group. In both this cohort and an independent 352-donor cohort, the cumulative frequency of public TCR beta family members distinguished carriers of CMV infection plus the relevant HLA type.

Sequencing was carried out with an Illumina HiSeq 1500. Using fastp at Q25 and MiXCR, TCRdb reprocessed the public reads and kept productive beta chains. All rows with the same CDR3 protein become a single entry with the most common DNA and genes. Across this sample there are some 500,000 distinct CDR3 sequences, with about 40% seen only once. The ten largest make up 48% of the sample. As encoded in the germline V gene, CDR1 is SGHTA while CDR2 is FQGNSA. V gives up 1 base and J gives up 7 bases, and the segment between their germline ends measures 11 bases. From the cysteine up to the phenylalanine, the CDR3 has a length of 14 residues. The retained sequence is limited to the CDR3, 42 bases, with the frame set at the first base. The treatment or condition label of this sample denotes: in vitro stimulation with specific CMV peptide epitopes to enrich CMV-specific T cells. Concerning this clonotype: Its specific antigen is unknown. No quality values exist for individual bases; no much larger clone is one base distant.

This TCR derives from a human donor in good health (CMV status not recorded). Some clones in this sample may be carry-over from other donors' samples. This material consisted of cultured PBMCs, taken from culture after CMV antigen stimulation. The sequence links TRBV7-2 to TRBJ1-5; the D gene lacks a confident call. CDR3 protein: CASSLVSAEQPQHF. The DNA is TGTGCCAGCAGCTTAGTCTCTGCCGAGCAGCCCCAGCATTTT.